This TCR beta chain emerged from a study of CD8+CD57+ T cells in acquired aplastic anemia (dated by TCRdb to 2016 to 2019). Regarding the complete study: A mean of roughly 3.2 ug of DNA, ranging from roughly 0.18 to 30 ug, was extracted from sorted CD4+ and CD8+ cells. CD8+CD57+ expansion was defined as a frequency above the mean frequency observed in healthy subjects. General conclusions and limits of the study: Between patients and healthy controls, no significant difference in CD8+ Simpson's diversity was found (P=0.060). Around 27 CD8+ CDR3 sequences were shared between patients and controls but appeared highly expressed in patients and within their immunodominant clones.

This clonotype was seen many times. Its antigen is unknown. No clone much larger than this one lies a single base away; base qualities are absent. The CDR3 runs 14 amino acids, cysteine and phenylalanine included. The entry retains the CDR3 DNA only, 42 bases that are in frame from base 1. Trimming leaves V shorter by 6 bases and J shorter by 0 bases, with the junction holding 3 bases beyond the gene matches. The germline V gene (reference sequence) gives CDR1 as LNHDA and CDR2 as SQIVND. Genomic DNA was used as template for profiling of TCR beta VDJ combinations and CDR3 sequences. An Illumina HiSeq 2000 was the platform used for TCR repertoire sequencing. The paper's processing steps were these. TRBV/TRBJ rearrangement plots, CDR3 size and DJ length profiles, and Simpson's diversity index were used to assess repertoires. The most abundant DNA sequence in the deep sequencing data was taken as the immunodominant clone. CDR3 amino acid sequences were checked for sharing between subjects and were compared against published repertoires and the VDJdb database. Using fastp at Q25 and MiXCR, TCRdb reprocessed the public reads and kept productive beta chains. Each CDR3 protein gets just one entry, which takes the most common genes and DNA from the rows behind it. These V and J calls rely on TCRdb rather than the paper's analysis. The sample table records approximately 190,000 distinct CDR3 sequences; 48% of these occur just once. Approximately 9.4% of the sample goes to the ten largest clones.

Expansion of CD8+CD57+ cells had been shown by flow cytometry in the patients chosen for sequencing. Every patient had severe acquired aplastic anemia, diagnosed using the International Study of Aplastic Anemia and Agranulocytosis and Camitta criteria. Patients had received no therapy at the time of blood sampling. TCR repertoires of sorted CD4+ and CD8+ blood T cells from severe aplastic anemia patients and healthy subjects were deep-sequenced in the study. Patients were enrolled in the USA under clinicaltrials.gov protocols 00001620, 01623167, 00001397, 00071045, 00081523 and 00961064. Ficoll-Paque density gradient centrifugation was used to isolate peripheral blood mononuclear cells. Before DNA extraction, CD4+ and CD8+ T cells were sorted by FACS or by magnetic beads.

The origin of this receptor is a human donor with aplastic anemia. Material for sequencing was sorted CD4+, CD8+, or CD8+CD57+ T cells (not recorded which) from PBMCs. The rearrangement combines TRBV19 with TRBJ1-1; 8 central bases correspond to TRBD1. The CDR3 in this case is CASRRQGMNTEAFF. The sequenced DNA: TGTGCCAGTAGGAGACAGGGGATGAACACTGAAGCTTTCTTT.